This T cell receptor beta chain derives from a study of blood T cell repertoires in COVID-19. Clones were sequenced by immunoSEQ multiplex PCR, and TCRdb holds only the in-frame ones, with some missing. The data hold 120,000 to 150,000 clones, with around 80% observed a single time. V dropped 3 bases and J dropped 4 bases, with 13 bases sitting between them. The CDR3 consists of 15 residues. The germline V gene encodes CDR1 MGHDK and CDR2 SYGVNS. This clonotype was sampled from a human donor in a cohort sampled during active COVID-19. The V and J genes are TRBV25-1 and TRBJ1-5; D is uncertain. Sequenced: peripheral blood. In DNA, the CDR3 is TGTGCCAGCAGTGAGTCCACAGAGTTTAATCAGCCCCAGCATTTT. Translating gives CASSESTEFNQPQHF.